This is a list of T cell receptor beta chains from one sample in a study of CD8+CD57+ T cells in acquired aplastic anemia. One entry per CDR3 protein, called by TCRdb with MiXCR from the reads. The table lists about 160,000 distinct CDR3 sequences, 70% to 80% of them singletons, with about 50% in the top ten. The sequencing input was sorted CD4+, CD8+, or CD8+CD57+ T cells (not recorded which) from PBMCs. These TCRs come from a human donor with aplastic anemia. Each CDR3 is given with its conserved first and last residue. A D gene is named only where the DNA matches it firmly. Size tells how often a clone was seen (once, few, many) or the class of an expanded clone, and some rows leave it out.

abundance: NA
d_gene: NA
j_gene: TRBJ1-2
v_gene: TRBV7-8
CDR3aa: CASSATGPYGYTF
CDR3nt: TGTGCCAGCAGCGCAACAGGGCCCTATGGCTACACCTTC

abundance: once
d_gene: TRBD1
j_gene: TRBJ1-1
v_gene: TRBV7-6
CDR3aa: CASSLSTGGGTEAFF
CDR3nt: TGTGCCAGCAGCTTATCGACAGGGGGGGGTACTGAAGCTTTCTTT

abundance: NA
d_gene: NA
j_gene: TRBJ1-1
v_gene: TRBV7-9
CDR3aa: CASSRDLGGAFF
CDR3nt: TGTGCCAGCAGTCGGGACCTAGGGGGAGCTTTCTTT

abundance: NA
d_gene: TRBD1
j_gene: TRBJ2-5
v_gene: TRBV24-1
CDR3aa: CATSEPSRDRVYETQYF
CDR3nt: TGTGCCACCAGTGAACCAAGCCGGGACAGGGTTTACGAGACCCAGTACTTC

abundance: NA
d_gene: NA
j_gene: TRBJ1-6
v_gene: TRBV7-9
CDR3aa: CASSLDSISGSPLHF
CDR3nt: TGTGCCAGCAGCTTGGACAGCATCAGCGGGTCACCCCTCCACTTT

abundance: NA
d_gene: NA
j_gene: TRBJ1-2
v_gene: TRBV9
CDR3aa: CASTPRAGDGYTF
CDR3nt: TGTGCCAGTACTCCCAGGGCCGGGGACGGCTACACCTTC

abundance: NA
d_gene: NA
j_gene: TRBJ1-6
v_gene: TRBV7-2
CDR3aa: CASSPLLGNSPLHF
CDR3nt: TGTGCCAGCAGCCCCCTCTTAGGAAATTCACCCCTCCACTTT

abundance: NA
d_gene: TRBD2
j_gene: TRBJ2-5
v_gene: TRBV2
CDR3aa: CASRGGLGQETQYF
CDR3nt: TGTGCCAGCAGGGGAGGACTAGGCCAAGAGACCCAGTACTTC

abundance: NA
d_gene: NA
j_gene: TRBJ2-7
v_gene: TRBV5-1
CDR3aa: CASSLEAEQYF
CDR3nt: TGCGCCAGCAGCTTGGAGGCCGAGCAGTACTTC

abundance: NA
d_gene: NA
j_gene: TRBJ2-5
v_gene: TRBV2
CDR3aa: CASSRAGIWEEQYF
CDR3nt: TGTGCCAGCAGCCGGGCAGGGATTTGGGAGGAGCAGTACTTC

abundance: few
d_gene: NA
j_gene: TRBJ2-2
v_gene: TRBV29-1
CDR3aa: CSVGQRGVGELFF
CDR3nt: TGCAGCGTTGGACAGAGGGGAGTCGGGGAGCTGTTTTTT

abundance: few
d_gene: TRBD2
j_gene: TRBJ2-1
v_gene: TRBV5-1
CDR3aa: CASSLEAGRHEQFF
CDR3nt: TGTGCCAGCAGCTTGGAAGCGGGGAGGCATGAGCAGTTCTTC

abundance: NA
d_gene: NA
j_gene: TRBJ1-4
v_gene: TRBV20-1
CDR3aa: CSARQLGATNEKLFF
CDR3nt: TGCAGTGCTAGACAACTGGGGGCAACTAATGAAAAACTGTTTTTT

abundance: NA
d_gene: NA
j_gene: TRBJ2-2
v_gene: TRBV5-1
CDR3aa: CASSGWTGELFF
CDR3nt: TGTGCCAGCAGCGGATGGACCGGGGAGCTGTTTTTT

abundance: NA
d_gene: TRBD1
j_gene: TRBJ2-1
v_gene: TRBV7-9
CDR3aa: CASSLTLGQGVNNEQFF
CDR3nt: TGTGCCAGCAGCTTGACCCTCGGACAGGGGGTGAACAATGAGCAGTTCTTC

abundance: NA
d_gene: NA
j_gene: TRBJ1-1
v_gene: TRBV5-1
CDR3aa: CASNPGPNTEAFF
CDR3nt: TGCGCCAGCAACCCCGGACCGAACACTGAAGCTTTCTTT

abundance: NA
d_gene: NA
j_gene: TRBJ2-3
v_gene: TRBV2
CDR3aa: CASSEIRLQDTQYF
CDR3nt: TGTGCCAGCAGTGAAATAAGGTTGCAGGATACGCAGTATTTT

abundance: NA
d_gene: TRBD1
j_gene: TRBJ1-4
v_gene: TRBV25-1
CDR3aa: CASSERGRGQAQEKLFF
CDR3nt: TGTGCCAGCAGTGAGCGGGGGAGGGGGCAGGCGCAGGAAAAACTGTTTTTT

abundance: NA
d_gene: NA
j_gene: TRBJ2-2
v_gene: TRBV20-1
CDR3aa: CSAQPEVRATGELFF
CDR3nt: TGCAGTGCTCAGCCCGAGGTGAGGGCCACCGGGGAGCTGTTTTTT

abundance: once
d_gene: NA
j_gene: TRBJ1-5
v_gene: TRBV7-8
CDR3aa: CASSVNAGGALGNQPQHF
CDR3nt: TGTGCCAGCAGCGTGAACGCGGGGGGCGCTTTGGGCAATCAGCCCCAGCATTTT

abundance: NA
d_gene: NA
j_gene: TRBJ1-2
v_gene: TRBV7-3
CDR3aa: CASSPDGWNGYTF
CDR3nt: TGTGCCAGCAGCCCAGACGGGTGGAACGGCTACACCTTC

abundance: NA
d_gene: NA
j_gene: TRBJ2-7
v_gene: TRBV7-2
CDR3aa: CASSPRGGTYEQYF
CDR3nt: TGTGCCAGCAGCCCCCGGGGCGGAACCTACGAGCAGTACTTC

abundance: NA
d_gene: NA
j_gene: TRBJ2-1
v_gene: TRBV4-3
CDR3aa: CASSQEVGNEQFF
CDR3nt: TGCGCCAGCAGCCAAGAAGTAGGAAATGAGCAGTTCTTC

abundance: NA
d_gene: NA
j_gene: TRBJ2-1
v_gene: TRBV7-9
CDR3aa: CASNPGPNYEQFF
CDR3nt: TGTGCCAGCAACCCGGGCCCCAACTACGAGCAGTTCTTC

abundance: NA
d_gene: NA
j_gene: TRBJ1-6
v_gene: TRBV7-9
CDR3aa: CASSLVGSGSPLHF
CDR3nt: TGTGCCAGCAGCTTAGTTGGGTCGGGGTCACCCCTCCACTTT

abundance: NA
d_gene: TRBD1
j_gene: TRBJ2-5
v_gene: TRBV19
CDR3aa: CASSIAGQGAQETQYF
CDR3nt: TGTGCCAGTAGTATAGCAGGACAGGGGGCCCAAGAGACCCAGTACTTC

abundance: few
d_gene: NA
j_gene: TRBJ1-1
v_gene: TRBV12-3/TRBV12-4
CDR3aa: CASSEQGNTEAFF
CDR3nt: TGTGCCAGCAGTGAACAGGGGAACACTGAAGCTTTCTTT

abundance: NA
d_gene: NA
j_gene: TRBJ2-1
v_gene: TRBV19
CDR3aa: CASSIRGSDEQFF
CDR3nt: TGTGCCAGTAGTATTCGAGGTTCAGATGAGCAGTTCTTC

abundance: few
d_gene: TRBD2
j_gene: TRBJ2-5
v_gene: TRBV29-1
CDR3aa: CSVEGRGGGQYF
CDR3nt: TGCAGCGTTGAAGGACGCGGGGGTGGGCAGTACTTC

abundance: NA
d_gene: NA
j_gene: TRBJ2-1
v_gene: TRBV10-3
CDR3aa: CAINPPPYNEQFF
CDR3nt: TGTGCCATCAATCCACCACCCTACAATGAGCAGTTCTTC

abundance: NA
d_gene: NA
j_gene: TRBJ1-6
v_gene: TRBV5-5
CDR3aa: CASSAKGGGTSSYNSPLHF
CDR3nt: TGTGCCAGCAGCGCGAAGGGGGGAGGAACGAGCTCCTATAATTCACCCCTCCACTTT

abundance: NA
d_gene: NA
j_gene: TRBJ1-5
v_gene: TRBV7-9
CDR3aa: CASSLVKGKDNQPQHF
CDR3nt: TGTGCCAGCAGCTTAGTCAAGGGAAAGGACAATCAGCCCCAGCATTTT

abundance: NA
d_gene: TRBD2
j_gene: TRBJ2-5
v_gene: TRBV9
CDR3aa: CASSSGLAGGQETQYF
CDR3nt: TGTGCCAGCAGCTCGGGACTAGCGGGGGGGCAAGAGACCCAGTACTTC

abundance: NA
d_gene: NA
j_gene: TRBJ1-3
v_gene: TRBV25-1
CDR3aa: CASSVGTAGNTIYF
CDR3nt: TGTGCCAGCAGTGTAGGTACAGCTGGAAACACCATATATTTT

abundance: few
d_gene: TRBD2
j_gene: TRBJ2-7
v_gene: TRBV10-1
CDR3aa: CARRGGSSYEQYF
CDR3nt: TGCGCCAGGAGGGGCGGGAGCTCCTACGAGCAGTACTTC